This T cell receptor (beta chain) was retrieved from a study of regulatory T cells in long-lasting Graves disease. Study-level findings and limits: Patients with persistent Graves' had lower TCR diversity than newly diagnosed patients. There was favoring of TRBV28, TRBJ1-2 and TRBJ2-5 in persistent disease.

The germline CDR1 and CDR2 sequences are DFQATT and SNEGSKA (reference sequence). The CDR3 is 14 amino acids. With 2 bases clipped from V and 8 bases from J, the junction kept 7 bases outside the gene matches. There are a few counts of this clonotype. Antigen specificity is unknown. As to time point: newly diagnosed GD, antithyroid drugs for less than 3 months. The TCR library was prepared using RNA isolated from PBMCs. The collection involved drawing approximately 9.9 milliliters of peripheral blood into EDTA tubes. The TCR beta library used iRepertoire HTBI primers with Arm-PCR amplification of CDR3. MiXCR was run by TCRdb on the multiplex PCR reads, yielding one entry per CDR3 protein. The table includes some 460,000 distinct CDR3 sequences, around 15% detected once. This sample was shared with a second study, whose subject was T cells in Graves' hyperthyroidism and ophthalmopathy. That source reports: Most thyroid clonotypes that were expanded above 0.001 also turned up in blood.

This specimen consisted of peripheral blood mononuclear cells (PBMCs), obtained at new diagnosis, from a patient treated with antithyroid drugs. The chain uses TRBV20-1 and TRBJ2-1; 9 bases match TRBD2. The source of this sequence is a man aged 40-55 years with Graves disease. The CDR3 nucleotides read TGCAGTGCTAGAATTGGCGGGAGGGCCGATGAGCAGTTCTTC. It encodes CSARIGGRADEQFF.